A single sample gave rise to the 14 T cell receptor beta chains below, sequenced in a study of blood T cell repertoires in COVID-19. Here immunoSEQ multiplex PCR was the method, and the copy in TCRdb shows in-frame clones only, minus some. The repertoire holds tens of thousands of clones, with approximately 80% as singletons. Sequences were obtained from peripheral blood. These receptors came from a man in his sixties or seventies with COVID-19, enrolled during active disease.

This sequence joins TRBV3-1 (or the pseudogene TRBV3-2) and TRBJ2-1; no clear D gene. This CDR3 is built from 17 residues. Germline CDR1 LGHDT, CDR2 YNNKEL (reference sequence). The ends were cut back, 0 bases at V and 1 base at J, with 13 bases in the middle. Here the CDR3 reads CASSQELASCSYNEQFF. CDR3 nucleotides: TGTGCCAGCAGCCAAGAGTTGGCCTCTTGTTCCTACAATGAGCAGTTCTTC.

The V call is TRBV6-5, the J call TRBJ2-7; no clear D. The CDR3 sequence is 11 residues long. In germline, CDR1 is MNHEY, CDR2 SVGAGI. The germline V and J ends were trimmed by 10 bases and 0 bases, with 7 bases remaining between them. CDR3 DNA sequence: TGTGCCACTTTGAGCTCCTACGAGCAGTACTTC. Its protein is CATLSSYEQYF.

This sequence joins TRBV3-1 (or the pseudogene TRBV3-2) and TRBJ2-5; TRBD1 matches at 9 bases. In germline, CDR1 is LGHDT, CDR2 YNNKEL (reference sequence). Losses at the gene ends were 5 bases for V and 5 bases for J; bases not matched to a gene: 6. The CDR3 has 14 amino acids. The CDR3 here is CASSWGQGGETQYF. The CDR3 coding sequence is TGTGCCAGCAGCTGGGGACAGGGCGGCGAGACCCAGTACTTC.

V usage is TRBV10-3 and J usage is TRBJ2-7, with 9 bases lining up with TRBD2. CDR1 is ENHRY, CDR2 SYGVKD, per germline. This CDR3 contains 17 residues. Losses at the gene ends were 6 bases for V and 2 bases for J; bases not matched to a gene: 14. CDR3 DNA: TGTGCCATCAGGGGGGGCGCGGGAGGGCCAGTCGCCTACGAGCAGTACTTC. Amino acid sequence: CAIRGGAGGPVAYEQYF.

The rearrangement uses TRBV6-5 and TRBJ1-1, with D maybe TRBD1 (5 bases). The V gene's germline CDR1 is MNHEY and CDR2 SVGAGI. V was pared by 7 bases and J by 1 base, with 13 bases between. This CDR3 is 14 amino acids long. CDR3 residues: CASKSQTANTEAFF. The CDR3 DNA is TGTGCCAGCAAATCTCAGACAGCGAACACTGAAGCTTTCTTT.

This clone has a handful of counts. This chain links TRBV5-1 with TRBJ2-3, with 14 positions matching TRBD2. From germline, CDR1 is SGHRS and CDR2 YFSETQ. Germline trimming cut 4 bases from V and 6 bases from J; bases unmatched to any gene: 7. CDR3 size: 16 residues. CDR3 loop: CASSVQTSGRVDTQYF. In nucleotides, the CDR3 is TGCGCCAGCAGCGTGCAGACTAGCGGGAGGGTTGATACGCAGTATTTT. Based on the CDR3 plus reference TRBV5-1 and TRBJ2-3, the full variable domain is KAGVTQTPRYLIKTRGQQVTLSCSPISGHRSVSWYQQTPGQGLQFLFEYFSETQRNKGNFPGRFSGRQFSNSRSEMNVSTLELGDSALYLCASSVQTSGRVDTQYFGPGTRLTVL.

The chain joins TRBV2 to TRBJ1-6, with 10 bases that match TRBD1. Germline CDR1 is SNHLY and CDR2 is FYNNEI. V trimming: 8 bases; J trimming: 2 bases; junction bases outside the gene matches: 3. The CDR3 extends over 15 amino acids. CDR3 amino acids: CASGGTGAYNSPLHF. The DNA of the CDR3 is TGTGCCAGCGGGGGGACAGGGGCCTATAATTCACCCCTCCACTTT.

The rearrangement links TRBV19 to TRBJ1-6; D ambiguous. CDR3 size: 15 residues. Germline V CDR1 and CDR2: LNHDA, SQIVND (reference sequence). V lost 6 bases and J lost 0, with 9 bases in between. The CDR3 sequence is CASRNVGSYNSPLHF. The CDR3 DNA is TGTGCCAGTAGAAACGTCGGCTCCTATAATTCACCCCTCCACTTT.

This clone showed up just once. The rearrangement uses TRBV13 and TRBJ2-2, with D maybe TRBD2 (6 bases). The CDR3 consists of 15 residues. CDR1 is PRHDT and CDR2 is FYEKMQ in the germline V gene (reference sequence). V was shortened by 4 bases and J by 7 bases, with 16 bases between the two germline ends. The CDR3 DNA reads TGTGCCAGCAGCTCCCCTTTACTAGCCAACGGGGAGCTGTTTTTT. Amino acid sequence: CASSSPLLANGELFF.

The chain carries TRBV7-3 and TRBJ2-7; D gene ambiguous. CDR3 length: 15 residues. Germline V lookup: CDR1 SGHTA, CDR2 FQGTGA. V gave up 5 bases and J gave up 2 bases, with 16 bases separating them. The CDR3 here is CASSPIPTPTYEQYF. In DNA form, the CDR3 reads TGTGCCAGCAGCCCAATCCCGACACCCACCTACGAGCAGTACTTC.

CDR3 nucleotides: TGTGCCAGCAACATACAGGGGACGGCTAATGAAAAACTGTTTTTT. Translation gives CASNIQGTANEKLFF. The V gene is TRBV2, the J gene TRBJ1-4; TRBD1 matches 7 bases. The CDR3 spans 15 residues. V lost 7 bases, J lost 3 bases, and 8 bases stayed unmatched. Germline loops: CDR1 SNHLY, CDR2 FYNNEI.

This clone occurred a few times. V usage is TRBV11-3 and J usage is TRBJ1-1; TRBD1 might be the D (6 bases). This CDR3 region has 17 residues. Germline loops: CDR1 SGHNT, CDR2 YENEEA. Trimming removed 2 bases from V and 1 base from J, with 17 bases in between. The CDR3 reads CASSLSVLGGRNTEAFF. The CDR3 bases are TGTGCCAGCAGCTTATCGGTACTAGGGGGTAGGAACACTGAAGCTTTCTTT.

This chain uses TRBV9 with TRBJ1-1; no definite D call. Between the trimmed V and J ends, which lost 2 bases and 0 bases, there was a span of 5 bases. This CDR3 has 13 amino acids. Germline V lookup: CDR1 SGDLS, CDR2 YYNGEE. The CDR3 nucleotides are TGTGCCAGCAGCGTCAGTGTGAACACTGAAGCTTTCTTT. Translating it yields CASSVSVNTEAFF.

The rearrangement joins TRBV28 to TRBJ1-2, with TRBD1 identical over 7 bases. The V segment lost 7 bases and the J segment 5 bases; nucleotides outside the gene matches: 16. The CDR3 has 16 residues. Germline V gene sequence: CDR1 MDHEN, CDR2 SYDVKM. The CDR3 coding sequence is TGTGCCAGCAATGTGCCAGGCGCTCGACAGGGTTATGGCTACACCTTC. As protein: CASNVPGARQGYGYTF.